The TCR beta chain under discussion was sequenced for a study of CD8 T cell repertoires and HIV-1 epitope variants. Study-wide context: Separate wells received one of Twenty-five Gag or Nef variant peptides. 1M T cells were kept uncultured as a baseline. IL-2, IL-7 and IL-15 were added on days 3 and 7 of roughly ten-day cultures. Tested: three Gag epitope families, Nef HW9 and YT9.

Concerning this clone: Its antigen is as yet unknown.

Profiled with immunoSEQ multiplex PCR; TCRdb holds only in-frame clones, not every one. Of about 3,100 clones in the sample, approximately 71% were seen once. V was pared by 2 bases and J by 3 bases, with 1 base of the junction left unmatched. The CDR3 totals 15 residues. The germline V gene has CDR1 MNHNS and CDR2 SASEGT. The V and J genes are TRBV6-1 and TRBJ2-2; 9 nucleotides align to TRBD2. The sample taken for sequencing was cultured CD8+ T cells derived from PBMCs. The sequence derives from a male donor with HIV. CDR3 sequence: CASSERTSDTGELFF. Here the CDR3 DNA reads TGTGCCAGCAGTGAAAGGACTAGCGACACCGGGGAGCTGTTTTTT.